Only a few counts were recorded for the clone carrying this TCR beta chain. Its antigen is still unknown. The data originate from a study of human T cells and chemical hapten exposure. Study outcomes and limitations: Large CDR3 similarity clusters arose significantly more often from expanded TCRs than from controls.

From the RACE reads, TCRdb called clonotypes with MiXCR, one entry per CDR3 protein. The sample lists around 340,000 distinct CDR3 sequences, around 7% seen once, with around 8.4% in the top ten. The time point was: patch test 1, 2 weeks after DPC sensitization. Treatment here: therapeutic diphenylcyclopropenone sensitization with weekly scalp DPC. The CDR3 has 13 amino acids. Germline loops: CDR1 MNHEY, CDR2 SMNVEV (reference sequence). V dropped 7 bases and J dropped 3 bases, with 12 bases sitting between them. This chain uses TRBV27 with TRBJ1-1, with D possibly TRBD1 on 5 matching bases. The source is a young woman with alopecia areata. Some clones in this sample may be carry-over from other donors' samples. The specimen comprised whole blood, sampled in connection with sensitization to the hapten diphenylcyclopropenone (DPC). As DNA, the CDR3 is TGTGCCAGCACAGGGTTTTTGGACACTGAAGCTTTCTTT. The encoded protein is CASTGFLDTEAFF.